The rows below give T cell receptor beta chains drawn from one sample of a study of metastatic and nonmetastatic thyroid tumors. TCRdb reanalyzed the PCR reads via MiXCR. Here the sample spans tens of thousands of clones, approximately 25% being singletons. Sequenced sample: blood. Receptors were obtained from a female donor with papillary thyroid cancer or a benign thyroid nodule (not recorded which). Some clones in this sample may be carry-over from other donors' samples. Both conserved end residues are part of each CDR3. A D gene is named only where the DNA matches it firmly. Expanded clones are given a class, and other clones once, few, many or no size at all.

d_call: NA
v_call: TRBV7-3
j_call: TRBJ2-2
clone_size: many
cdr3_length: 15
cdr3_nt: TGTGCCAGCAGCTTAACCGGGGTGAACACCGGGGAGCTGTTTTTT
cdr3_aa: CASSLTGVNTGELFF

d_call: TRBD1
v_call: TRBV6-2/TRBV6-3
j_call: TRBJ2-7
clone_size: NA
cdr3_length: 15
cdr3_nt: TGTGCCAGCAGACGAACAGGGGGATCGGCCTACGAGCAGTACTTC
cdr3_aa: CASRRTGGSAYEQYF

d_call: NA
v_call: TRBV6-5
j_call: TRBJ1-6
clone_size: NA
cdr3_length: 18
cdr3_nt: TGTGCCAGCAGTTACTCCCGTCCCGGGACGGGGACCGGCTCACCCCTCAGCTTT
cdr3_aa: CASSYSRPGTGTGSPLSF

d_call: TRBD1
v_call: TRBV11-2
j_call: TRBJ1-1
clone_size: once
cdr3_length: 17
cdr3_nt: TGTGCCAGCAGCTTAGGAGGGACAGGTACTCATGGATCCCAAGCTTTCTTT
cdr3_aa: CASSLGGTGTHGSQAFF

d_call: NA
v_call: TRBV19
j_call: TRBJ2-1
clone_size: NA
cdr3_length: 13
cdr3_nt: TGTGCCAGAGTACATAGCTCCGAGAATGAGCAGTTCTTC
cdr3_aa: CARVHSSENEQFF

d_call: TRBD1
v_call: TRBV7-2
j_call: TRBJ2-2
clone_size: NA
cdr3_length: 15
cdr3_nt: TGTGCCAGCAGCTCCACAGGGGGCGCCGTCGGGGAGCTGTTTTTT
cdr3_aa: CASSSTGGAVGELFF

d_call: NA
v_call: TRBV5-5
j_call: TRBJ1-4
clone_size: many
cdr3_length: 15
cdr3_nt: TGTGCCAGCAGTTTAACCGGGACGCGGGATGAAAAACTGTTTTTT
cdr3_aa: CASSLTGTRDEKLFF

d_call: NA
v_call: TRBV5-1
j_call: TRBJ2-2
clone_size: NA
cdr3_length: 15
cdr3_nt: TGCGCCAGCAGCTGGGGGACGGTGAACACCGGGGAGCTGTTTTTT
cdr3_aa: CASSWGTVNTGELFF

d_call: NA
v_call: TRBV10-3
j_call: TRBJ1-1
clone_size: many
cdr3_length: 14
cdr3_nt: TGTGCCATCACCTCCCGCCGGGGGGACACTGAAGCTTTCTTT
cdr3_aa: CAITSRRGDTEAFF

d_call: NA
v_call: TRBV20-1
j_call: TRBJ1-1
clone_size: NA
cdr3_length: 12
cdr3_nt: TGCAGTGCTAGTGGGGGTAACACTGAAGCTTTCTTT
cdr3_aa: CSASGGNTEAFF

d_call: NA
v_call: TRBV4-2
j_call: TRBJ2-3
clone_size: NA
cdr3_length: 16
cdr3_nt: TGTGCCAGCAATCCCCCCTCATCCACAAGCACAGATACGCAGTATTTT
cdr3_aa: CASNPPSSTSTDTQYF

d_call: NA
v_call: TRBV5-1
j_call: TRBJ1-3
clone_size: few
cdr3_length: 12
cdr3_nt: TGCGCCAGCAGAAGAGAGGAGGACACCATATATTTT
cdr3_aa: CASRREEDTIYF

d_call: NA
v_call: TRBV6-4
j_call: TRBJ2-1
clone_size: many
cdr3_length: 13
cdr3_nt: TGTGCCAGCAGTGGCACGGAGAGGGATGAGCAGTTCTTC
cdr3_aa: CASSGTERDEQFF

d_call: NA
v_call: TRBV20-1
j_call: TRBJ2-1
clone_size: NA
cdr3_length: 14
cdr3_nt: TGCAGTGCTAGGGAGGTGGAGGGATACAATGAGCAGTTCTTC
cdr3_aa: CSAREVEGYNEQFF

d_call: NA
v_call: TRBV20-1
j_call: TRBJ1-1
clone_size: many
cdr3_length: 12
cdr3_nt: TGCAGTGCCGGACGGACCTACACTGAAGCTTTCTTT
cdr3_aa: CSAGRTYTEAFF

d_call: TRBD1
v_call: TRBV2
j_call: TRBJ1-2
clone_size: once
cdr3_length: 14
cdr3_nt: TGTGCCAGCAGTTTTTTGGACAGGGGCTATGGCTACACCTTC
cdr3_aa: CASSFLDRGYGYTF

d_call: TRBD2
v_call: TRBV11-2
j_call: TRBJ2-7
clone_size: NA
cdr3_length: 15
cdr3_nt: TGTGCCAGCAGCTTAGTCTCGGGAGGGCCGTACGAGCAGTACTTC
cdr3_aa: CASSLVSGGPYEQYF

d_call: TRBD1
v_call: TRBV7-2
j_call: TRBJ1-5
clone_size: many
cdr3_length: 14
cdr3_nt: TGTGCCAGCAGCCGGGACAGCGTAAATCAGCCCCAGCATTTT
cdr3_aa: CASSRDSVNQPQHF

d_call: NA
v_call: TRBV15
j_call: TRBJ1-1
clone_size: many
cdr3_length: 13
cdr3_nt: TGTGCCACCAGCAGAGCCGGGGCCACTGAAGCTTTCTTT
cdr3_aa: CATSRAGATEAFF

d_call: TRBD2
v_call: TRBV4-2
j_call: TRBJ2-7
clone_size: many
cdr3_length: 13
cdr3_nt: TGTGCCAGCAGCGGACTAGCGGACTACGAGCAGTACTTC
cdr3_aa: CASSGLADYEQYF

d_call: NA
v_call: TRBV20-1
j_call: TRBJ1-5
clone_size: many
cdr3_length: 15
cdr3_nt: TGCAGTGCCCAAACCCCCAGGGATAGCAATCAGCCCCAGCATTTT
cdr3_aa: CSAQTPRDSNQPQHF

d_call: NA
v_call: TRBV19
j_call: TRBJ2-4
clone_size: many
cdr3_length: 15
cdr3_nt: TGTGCCAGTAGTATAGCCCCGGGACCAAGAAACATTCAGTACTTC
cdr3_aa: CASSIAPGPRNIQYF

d_call: NA
v_call: TRBV28
j_call: TRBJ2-1
clone_size: medium-sized
cdr3_length: 15
cdr3_nt: TGTGCCAGCAGTCCTGGAACAGGCCCCTACAATGAGCAGTTCTTC
cdr3_aa: CASSPGTGPYNEQFF

d_call: TRBD2
v_call: TRBV28
j_call: TRBJ2-2
clone_size: many
cdr3_length: 16
cdr3_nt: TGTGCCAGCAGTAGACTAGCGGGAGGGAACACCGGGGAGCTGTTTTTT
cdr3_aa: CASSRLAGGNTGELFF

d_call: TRBD2
v_call: TRBV4-2
j_call: TRBJ2-1
clone_size: many
cdr3_length: 19
cdr3_nt: TGTGCCAGCAGCCAAGACAGGGGAAGTGGCAGGACTAGCTCGAATGAGCAGTTCTTC
cdr3_aa: CASSQDRGSGRTSSNEQFF

d_call: NA
v_call: TRBV24-1
j_call: TRBJ1-1
clone_size: few
cdr3_length: 13
cdr3_nt: TGTGCCACCAGTGATCGGGGTAACACTGAAGCTTTCTTT
cdr3_aa: CATSDRGNTEAFF

d_call: TRBD1
v_call: TRBV11-2
j_call: TRBJ1-4
clone_size: few
cdr3_length: 15
cdr3_nt: TGTGCCAGCAGCTTAGGGGACAGTTATAATGAAAAACTGTTTTTT
cdr3_aa: CASSLGDSYNEKLFF

d_call: TRBD2
v_call: TRBV4-2
j_call: TRBJ2-3
clone_size: many
cdr3_length: 18
cdr3_nt: TGTGCCAGCAGCCCGGGACTAGCGGGAGGGCCGGTGACAGATACGCAGTATTTT
cdr3_aa: CASSPGLAGGPVTDTQYF

d_call: TRBD1
v_call: TRBV5-1
j_call: TRBJ1-3
clone_size: many
cdr3_length: 15
cdr3_nt: TGCGCCAGCAGCCAGGAGGGGGCCCGGGGAAACACCATATATTTT
cdr3_aa: CASSQEGARGNTIYF

d_call: NA
v_call: TRBV28
j_call: TRBJ2-7
clone_size: many
cdr3_length: 12
cdr3_nt: TGTGCCAGCAATATCAAATCCTACGAGCAGTACTTC
cdr3_aa: CASNIKSYEQYF

d_call: NA
v_call: TRBV28
j_call: TRBJ2-7
clone_size: few
cdr3_length: 14
cdr3_nt: TGTGCCAGCAGCCCCTGGGGCCGAGCCTACGAGCAGTACTTC
cdr3_aa: CASSPWGRAYEQYF

d_call: TRBD2
v_call: TRBV27
j_call: TRBJ2-1
clone_size: few
cdr3_length: 14
cdr3_nt: TGTGCCAGCAATCTAGCGGGTCTCAACAATGAGCAGTTCTTC
cdr3_aa: CASNLAGLNNEQFF

d_call: NA
v_call: TRBV4-3
j_call: TRBJ2-6
clone_size: NA
cdr3_length: 16
cdr3_nt: TGCGCCAGCAGCCAAGCCTCGGGCTCTGGGGCCAACGTCCTGACTTTC
cdr3_aa: CASSQASGSGANVLTF

d_call: NA
v_call: TRBV5-1
j_call: TRBJ1-1
clone_size: few
cdr3_length: 13
cdr3_nt: TGCTCCAGCAGCCCCGTCATGAACACTGAAGCCTTCTTT
cdr3_aa: CSSSPVMNTEAFF

d_call: NA
v_call: TRBV6-1
j_call: TRBJ2-7
clone_size: medium-sized
cdr3_length: 12
cdr3_nt: TGTGCCAGCAGGGACTACTCCGGCGAGCAGTACTTC
cdr3_aa: CASRDYSGEQYF

d_call: NA
v_call: TRBV5-1
j_call: TRBJ1-3
clone_size: NA
cdr3_length: 13
cdr3_nt: TGCGCCAGCAGCTCGGCCCCGGGATACACCATATATTTT
cdr3_aa: CASSSAPGYTIYF

d_call: TRBD1
v_call: TRBV7-2
j_call: TRBJ2-7
clone_size: many
cdr3_length: 15
cdr3_nt: TGTGCCAGCAGCTCCCGGGACAGGGGAATGTACGAGCAGTACTTC
cdr3_aa: CASSSRDRGMYEQYF

d_call: TRBD2
v_call: TRBV11-3
j_call: TRBJ2-7
clone_size: NA
cdr3_length: 15
cdr3_nt: TGTGCCAGCAGCCGCGGACTAGCGGGAGAACACGAGCAGTACTTC
cdr3_aa: CASSRGLAGEHEQYF

d_call: TRBD1
v_call: TRBV20-1
j_call: TRBJ1-2
clone_size: NA
cdr3_length: 11
cdr3_nt: TGCGGAGGGACAGTCAACTATGGCTACACCTTC
cdr3_aa: CGGTVNYGYTF

d_call: TRBD2
v_call: TRBV19
j_call: TRBJ2-1
clone_size: many
cdr3_length: 16
cdr3_nt: TGTGCCAGTAACCCCGTGGGGAGGGTGACCCCCAATGAGCAGTTCTTC
cdr3_aa: CASNPVGRVTPNEQFF

d_call: NA
v_call: TRBV12-3/TRBV12-4
j_call: TRBJ2-3
clone_size: NA
cdr3_length: 12
cdr3_nt: TGTGCCAGTATTGAATGGACAGATACGCAGTATTTT
cdr3_aa: CASIEWTDTQYF

d_call: NA
v_call: TRBV3-1
j_call: TRBJ1-5
clone_size: many
cdr3_length: 17
cdr3_nt: TGTGCCAGCAGCCAATCAGCCAACTTTGGAGGCAATCAGCCCCAGCATTTT
cdr3_aa: CASSQSANFGGNQPQHF

d_call: TRBD1
v_call: TRBV7-2
j_call: TRBJ2-1
clone_size: many
cdr3_length: 14
cdr3_nt: TGTGCCAGCAGCGTTAACAGGGGCTACAATGAGCAGTTCTTC
cdr3_aa: CASSVNRGYNEQFF

d_call: TRBD1
v_call: TRBV3-1
j_call: TRBJ2-3
clone_size: many
cdr3_length: 12
cdr3_nt: TGTGCCAGCAGCCTCGGACAGGGAACGCAGTATTTT
cdr3_aa: CASSLGQGTQYF

d_call: NA
v_call: TRBV20-1
j_call: TRBJ2-7
clone_size: NA
cdr3_length: 12
cdr3_nt: TGCAGTGTTGGGACTGGGGCGCCCGAGCAGTACTTC
cdr3_aa: CSVGTGAPEQYF

d_call: TRBD2
v_call: TRBV7-9
j_call: TRBJ2-7
clone_size: many
cdr3_length: 17
cdr3_nt: TGTGCCAGCAGCTTCCCCGTCCGACTAGCGGGGGAATACGAGCAGTACTTC
cdr3_aa: CASSFPVRLAGEYEQYF

d_call: NA
v_call: TRBV20-1
j_call: TRBJ2-5
clone_size: NA
cdr3_length: 14
cdr3_nt: TGCAGTGCTAGGACCCAAGACTTACAAGAGACCCAGTACTTC
cdr3_aa: CSARTQDLQETQYF

d_call: NA
v_call: TRBV20-1
j_call: TRBJ2-5
clone_size: many
cdr3_length: 14
cdr3_nt: TGCAGTGCCCTAATGACACGACAAGGGGAGACCCAGTACTTC
cdr3_aa: CSALMTRQGETQYF

d_call: NA
v_call: TRBV15
j_call: TRBJ1-5
clone_size: many
cdr3_length: 15
cdr3_nt: TGTGCCACCAGCAGAGGAAGGCAGGGCCATCAGCCCCAGCATTTT
cdr3_aa: CATSRGRQGHQPQHF

d_call: NA
v_call: TRBV5-4
j_call: TRBJ1-1
clone_size: many
cdr3_length: 14
cdr3_nt: TGTGCCAGCAGCTTGAAAGGGCAGCTGACTGAAGCTTTCTTT
cdr3_aa: CASSLKGQLTEAFF

d_call: TRBD2
v_call: TRBV2
j_call: TRBJ2-7
clone_size: NA
cdr3_length: 16
cdr3_nt: TGTGCCAGCAGCCTAGCGGGGCTTCTTAGCTCCTACGAGCAGTACTTC
cdr3_aa: CASSLAGLLSSYEQYF

d_call: NA
v_call: TRBV12-3/TRBV12-4
j_call: TRBJ2-7
clone_size: medium-sized
cdr3_length: 16
cdr3_nt: TGTGCCAGCAGCTCGACCCTCCGAGTCCCGTCCCACGAGCAGTACTTC
cdr3_aa: CASSSTLRVPSHEQYF